These 16 T cell receptor beta chains were sequenced from one sample in a study of response to subunit inactivated influenza vaccine. TCRdb re-called the RT-PCR reads through MiXCR, storing one row per CDR3 protein. The sample records 590,000 or so distinct CDR3 sequences, approximately 15% being singletons. The specimen was PBMCs from blood, collected about 14 days before vaccination. These receptors were collected from a man over 45 who received an inactivated influenza vaccine.

This clonotype came up a few times. The chain uses TRBV20-1 and TRBJ1-4; D is undetermined. CDR3 size: 12 residues. Germline CDR1 and CDR2: DFQATT and SNEGSKA (reference sequence). Trimming pared 4 bases from V and 5 bases from J, leaving 8 bases between. The CDR3 nucleotides are TGCAGTGCTACTGGAGAAAATGAAAAACTGTTTTTT. This gives the protein CSATGENEKLFF.

This clonotype was detected only a few times. The chain has TRBV12-3 or TRBV12-4 and TRBJ1-6; D is ambiguous. Between the trimmed V and J ends, which lost 3 bases and 9 bases, there was a span of 6 bases. CDR3 size: 12 residues. The CDR3 region is CASSFLGSPLHF. Here the CDR3 DNA reads TGTGCCAGCAGTTTTTTAGGTTCACCCCTCCACTTT.

There are a few counts of this clonotype. The DNA for the CDR3 is TGTGCCAGCAGTTACTCCCCGGCTAGCGGGGGCTTCAGCTCCTACAATGAGCAGTTCTTC. Translation: CASSYSPASGGFSSYNEQFF. The chain links TRBV6-2 or TRBV6-3 to TRBJ2-1, with 10 bases lining up with TRBD2. The CDR3 runs 20 residues. J lost 0 bases, V lost 0 bases, and 11 bases had no gene match. Germline V gives CDR1 MNHEY, CDR2 SVGEGT.

This clonotype was recorded a few times. The chain uses TRBV2 and TRBJ2-2; D gene uncertain. In germline, CDR1 is SNHLY, CDR2 FYNNEI. The CDR3 contains 15 residues. Trimming left V 6 bases short and J 0 bases short, with 11 bases between. CDR3 sequence reads: CASRLTRANTGELFF. CDR3 DNA sequence: TGTGCCAGCAGACTCACACGGGCGAACACCGGGGAGCTGTTTTTT.

The sample holds many counts of this clonotype. V is TRBV12-3 or TRBV12-4 and J is TRBJ2-3, with 9 bases aligning to TRBD2. V shed 3 bases, J shed 3 bases, and the junction held 4 bases outside the gene matches. This CDR3 has 15 amino acids. The CDR3 is CASSLSGGTTDTQYF. The CDR3 region has the DNA TGTGCCAGCAGTTTGAGCGGGGGGACGACAGATACGCAGTATTTT.

This chain links TRBV14 with TRBJ2-7, with 11 bases fitting TRBD2. With 0 bases clipped from V and 5 bases from J, the junction kept 12 bases outside the gene matches. This CDR3 spans 18 amino acids. Germline loops: CDR1 SGHDN, CDR2 FVKESK. The CDR3: CASSQEFTLAGVYHEQYF. CDR3 coding DNA: TGTGCCAGCAGCCAAGAGTTCACACTAGCGGGAGTCTATCACGAGCAGTACTTC.

This clonotype was seen at least ten times. In DNA form, the CDR3 reads TGTGCCAGCAGCTTCTCAGGTGGGGGCCAGCCCCAGCATTTT. Its translation is CASSFSGGGQPQHF. The chain carries TRBV7-2 and TRBJ1-5, with TRBD1 as a possible D gene (6 bases). Germline V gene data show CDR1 as SGHTA and CDR2 as FQGNSA. The CDR3 loop spans 14 amino acids. V dropped 3 bases and J dropped 7 bases, with 13 bases sitting between them.

J is TRBJ2-1 and V is TRBV28, with 11 bases lining up with TRBD2. CDR1 and CDR2 from the germline V gene are MDHEN and SYDVKM. The CDR3 runs 18 residues. V trimming: 4 bases; J trimming: 8 bases; junction bases outside the gene matches: 16. DNA for the CDR3: TGTGCCAGCAGTTACCCCAGGGTAGCGGGAGGGCCTGTAGATGAGCAGTTCTTC. Translated: CASSYPRVAGGPVDEQFF.

This clonotype was seen more than once but under ten times. DNA of the CDR3: TGTGCCATCAGTGGACTAGCGGGAGAAGGCGAGCAGTACTTC. This encodes CAISGLAGEGEQYF. The rearrangement links TRBV10-3 to TRBJ2-7, with 12 bases aligning to TRBD2. V shed 4 bases, J shed 6 bases, and the junction held 4 bases outside the gene matches. This CDR3 comprises 14 residues. CDR1 and CDR2 from the germline V gene are ENHRY and SYGVKD.

This CDR3 reads CATSPSGANVLTF. The CDR3 DNA reads TGTGCCACCAGTCCCTCTGGGGCCAACGTCCTGACTTTC. The chain links TRBV24-1 to TRBJ2-6; D not certain. CDR1 and CDR2 (germline): KGHDR, SFDVKD. V was cut by 6 bases and J by 0 bases, with 2 bases left in between. This CDR3 has 13 amino acids.

This clonotype occurred a few times. The J gene is TRBJ2-1, the V gene TRBV13; 11 bases align to TRBD2. The trim removed 0 bases at V and 5 bases at J, leaving 6 bases unmatched. The germline gives CDR1 PRHDT, CDR2 FYEKMQ (reference sequence). The CDR3 covers 17 residues. Written as DNA, the CDR3 is TGTGCCAGCAGCTTAGGACTAGCGGGAGAGGCCCACAATGAGCAGTTCTTC. Residues: CASSLGLAGEAHNEQFF.

This clonotype was counted only a few times. The chain joins TRBV10-3 to TRBJ2-1; 10 bases align to TRBD1. There are 14 residues in the CDR3. Germline-derived CDR1 and CDR2 are ENHRY and SYGVKD. V trimming: 3 bases; J trimming: 9 bases; junction bases outside the gene matches: 5. The CDR3 loop reads CAISDGTGVGEQFF. For the CDR3, the DNA is TGTGCCATCAGTGACGGGACAGGGGTGGGTGAGCAGTTCTTC.

This chain uses TRBV7-9 with TRBJ2-2, with a tentative D call TRBD2 (6 bases). The CDR3 is 15 residues long. The germline V gene has CDR1 SEHNR and CDR2 FQNEAQ (reference sequence). V lost 7 bases and J 5 bases, leaving 17 bases between the germline ends. CDR3 in DNA: TGTGCCAGCATGAGGAGGGAGTCTCTTACCGGGGAGCTGTTTTTT. This gives the protein CASMRRESLTGELFF.

This clonotype has only a few counts. The chain uses TRBV7-2 and TRBJ2-1, with 7 nucleotides matching TRBD2. The CDR3 consists of 15 residues. Per germline, CDR1 SGHTA and CDR2 FQGNSA. V trimming: 7 bases; J trimming: 3 bases; junction bases outside the gene matches: 9. The CDR3 spells CASTNRGGDYNEQFF. CDR3 coding DNA: TGTGCCAGCACCAACCGCGGGGGAGACTACAATGAGCAGTTCTTC.

This chain uses TRBV12-3 or TRBV12-4 with TRBJ2-5, with D perhaps TRBD1 (5 bases). This CDR3 is built from 14 residues. V dropped 6 bases and J dropped 5 bases, with 16 bases sitting between them. The CDR3 region is CASRRGSRVETQYF. The DNA of the CDR3 is TGTGCCAGCAGGCGTGGGTCCAGGGTTGAGACCCAGTACTTC.

This clonotype was detected a few times. The V call is TRBV12-3 or TRBV12-4, the J call TRBJ1-1; D is unresolved. Trimming removed 6 bases from V and 13 bases from J, with 15 bases in between. This CDR3 has 11 residues. The CDR3 loop reads CASRSTGRGFF. The CDR3 nucleotides read TGTGCCAGCAGATCTACTGGTCGGGGTTTCTTT.